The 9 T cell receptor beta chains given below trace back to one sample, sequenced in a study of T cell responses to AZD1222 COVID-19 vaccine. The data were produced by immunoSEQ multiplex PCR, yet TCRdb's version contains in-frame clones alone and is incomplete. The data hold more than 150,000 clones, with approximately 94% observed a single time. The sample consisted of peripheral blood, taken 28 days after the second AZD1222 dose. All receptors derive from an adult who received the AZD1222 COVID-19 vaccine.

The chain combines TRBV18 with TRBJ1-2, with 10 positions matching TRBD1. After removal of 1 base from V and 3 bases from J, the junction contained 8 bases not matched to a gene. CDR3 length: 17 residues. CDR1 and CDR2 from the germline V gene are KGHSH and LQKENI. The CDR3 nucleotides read TGTGCCAGCTCACCACGGGGACAGGGGAGAACGGACTATGGCTACACCTTC. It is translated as CASSPRGQGRTDYGYTF.

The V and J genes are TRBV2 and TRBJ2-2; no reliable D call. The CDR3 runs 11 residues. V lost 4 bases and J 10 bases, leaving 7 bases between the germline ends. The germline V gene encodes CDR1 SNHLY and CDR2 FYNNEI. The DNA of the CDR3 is TGTGCCAGCAGTGGGCCCCCGGAGCTGTTTTTT. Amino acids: CASSGPPELFF.

The CDR3 is CASSDGQGFHTEAFF. As DNA, the CDR3 is TGTGCCAGCAGTGACGGACAGGGTTTTCACACTGAAGCTTTCTTT. This chain uses TRBV6-1 with TRBJ1-1; 8 bases fit TRBD1. Per the germline V gene, CDR1 is MNHNS and CDR2 is SASEGT. The ends lost 3 bases at V and 3 bases at J; junction bases unmatched: 6. The CDR3 is 15 amino acids.

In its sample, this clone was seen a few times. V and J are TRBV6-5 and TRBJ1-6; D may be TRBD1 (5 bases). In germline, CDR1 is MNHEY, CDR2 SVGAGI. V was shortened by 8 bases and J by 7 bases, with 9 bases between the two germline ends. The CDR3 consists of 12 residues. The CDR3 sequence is CASSTDNSPLHF. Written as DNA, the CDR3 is TGTGCCAGCTCGACAGACAATTCACCCCTCCACTTT.

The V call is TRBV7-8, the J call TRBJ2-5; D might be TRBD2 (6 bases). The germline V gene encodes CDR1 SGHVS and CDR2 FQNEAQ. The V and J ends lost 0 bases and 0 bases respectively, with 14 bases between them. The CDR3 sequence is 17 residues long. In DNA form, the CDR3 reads TGTGCCAGCAGCTTAGCCTGGGCTAGCGCGAACCAAGAGACCCAGTACTTC. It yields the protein CASSLAWASANQETQYF.

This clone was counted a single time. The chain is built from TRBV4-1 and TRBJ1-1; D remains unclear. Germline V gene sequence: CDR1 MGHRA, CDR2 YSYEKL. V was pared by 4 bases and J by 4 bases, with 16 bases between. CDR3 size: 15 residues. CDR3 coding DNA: TGCGCCAGCAGCCTCCGAAATAAGGGCGGCACTGAAGCTTTCTTT. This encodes CASSLRNKGGTEAFF.

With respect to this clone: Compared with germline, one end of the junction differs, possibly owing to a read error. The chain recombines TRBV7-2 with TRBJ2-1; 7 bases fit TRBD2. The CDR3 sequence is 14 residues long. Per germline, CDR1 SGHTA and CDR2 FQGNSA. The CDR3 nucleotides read TGTGCCAGCAGCCTAGCGGCGAAGAGTGGTGAGCAGTTCTTC. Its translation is CASSLAAKSGEQFF.

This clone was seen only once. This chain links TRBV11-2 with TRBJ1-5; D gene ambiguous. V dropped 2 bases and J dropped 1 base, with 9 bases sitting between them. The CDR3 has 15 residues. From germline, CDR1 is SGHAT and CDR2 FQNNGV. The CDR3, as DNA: TGTGCCAGCAGCTTAACTTGGGCCAGCAATCAGCCCCAGCATTTT. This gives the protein CASSLTWASNQPQHF.

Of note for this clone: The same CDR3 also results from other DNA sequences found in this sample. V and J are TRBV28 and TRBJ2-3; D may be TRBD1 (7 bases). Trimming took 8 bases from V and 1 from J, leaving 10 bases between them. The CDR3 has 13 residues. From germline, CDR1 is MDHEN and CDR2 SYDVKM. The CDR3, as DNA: TGTGCCAGCCGCAGGGGGGGCACAGATACGCAGTATTTT. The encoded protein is CASRRGGTDTQYF.